Listed below are T cell receptor beta chains from one sample, sequenced in a study of blood T cell repertoires in COVID-19. Here immunoSEQ multiplex PCR was the method, and the copy in TCRdb shows in-frame clones only, minus some. There are around 310,000 clones in the sample; approximately 90% occur only once, and approximately 4% lies in the top ten. Sequenced sample: peripheral blood. These receptors were collected from a woman aged 45-59 years with active or convalescent COVID-19. The CDR3 runs from the conserved cysteine through the conserved F or W. Fields, in order: V gene, D gene, clone size, J gene, CDR3 protein, CDR3 DNA. The D gene is left open where the match is weak. Some rows have no size entry. The others give once, few or many, or a class for an expanded clone.

V gene: TRBV10-3
D gene: TRBD2
clone size: NA
J gene: TRBJ2-3
CDR3 protein: CAISDRGGLDTQYF
CDR3 DNA: TGTGCCATCAGTGACCGGGGGGGATTAGATACGCAGTATTTT

V gene: TRBV19
D gene: TRBD1
clone size: NA
J gene: TRBJ1-2
CDR3 protein: CASSIRGQEVGGYTF
CDR3 DNA: TGTGCCAGTAGTATTCGGGGACAGGAGGTCGGTGGCTACACCTTC

V gene: TRBV30
D gene: TRBD1
clone size: NA
J gene: TRBJ1-2
CDR3 protein: CAWRWTGVGRYGYTF
CDR3 DNA: TGTGCCTGGAGATGGACAGGGGTTGGGCGCTATGGCTACACCTTC

V gene: TRBV5-1
D gene: NA
clone size: few
J gene: TRBJ1-6
CDR3 protein: CASSLAASGSPLHF
CDR3 DNA: TGCGCCAGCAGCTTGGCAGCGAGTGGTTCACCCCTCCACTTT

V gene: TRBV6-2/TRBV6-3
D gene: TRBD1
clone size: NA
J gene: TRBJ1-3
CDR3 protein: CASSRTGQANTIYF
CDR3 DNA: TGTGCCAGCAGCCGCACGGGACAGGCGAACACCATATATTTT

V gene: TRBV18
D gene: NA
clone size: few
J gene: TRBJ1-2
CDR3 protein: CASSPQRTVFNYGYTF
CDR3 DNA: TGTGCCAGCTCACCACAAAGGACTGTGTTTAACTATGGCTACACCTTC

V gene: TRBV21-1
D gene: NA
clone size: NA
J gene: TRBJ1-3
CDR3 protein: CASSLPGCSGNTIYF
CDR3 DNA: TGTGCCAGCAGCCTGCCGGGTTGCTCTGGAAACACCATATATTTT

V gene: TRBV3-1/TRBV3-2
D gene: NA
clone size: NA
J gene: TRBJ1-6
CDR3 protein: CASSQVGPNSPLHF
CDR3 DNA: TGTGCCAGCAGCCAAGTTGGGCCGAATTCACCCCTCCACTTT

V gene: TRBV3-1/TRBV3-2
D gene: NA
clone size: NA
J gene: TRBJ2-7
CDR3 protein: CASSQRRGEQYF
CDR3 DNA: TGTGCCAGCAGCCAACGAAGGGGCGAGCAGTACTTC

V gene: TRBV5-5
D gene: NA
clone size: NA
J gene: TRBJ2-7
CDR3 protein: CASSLVPRGLYEQYF
CDR3 DNA: TGTGCCAGCAGCTTGGTACCCAGGGGATTATACGAGCAGTACTTC

V gene: TRBV2
D gene: NA
clone size: NA
J gene: TRBJ1-3
CDR3 protein: CASTIDRLHGNTIYF
CDR3 DNA: TGTGCCAGCACCATAGACAGGCTGCATGGAAACACCATATATTTT

V gene: TRBV7-3
D gene: NA
clone size: few
J gene: TRBJ1-1
CDR3 protein: CASSPTGLLNTEAFF
CDR3 DNA: TGTGCCAGCAGCCCAACGGGACTTTTGAACACTGAAGCTTTCTTT

V gene: TRBV2
D gene: NA
clone size: once
J gene: TRBJ2-5
CDR3 protein: CASKRQEETQYF
CDR3 DNA: TGTGCCAGCAAAAGACAGGAAGAGACCCAGTACTTC

V gene: TRBV9
D gene: NA
clone size: NA
J gene: TRBJ2-5
CDR3 protein: CASSLGGVGGETQYF
CDR3 DNA: TGTGCCAGCAGCCTAGGAGGTGTAGGTGGCGAGACCCAGTACTTC

V gene: TRBV5-6
D gene: TRBD2
clone size: NA
J gene: TRBJ2-3
CDR3 protein: CASSVAGGRTDTQYF
CDR3 DNA: TGTGCCAGCAGCGTAGCGGGGGGGAGAACAGATACGCAGTATTTT

V gene: TRBV7-9
D gene: NA
clone size: NA
J gene: TRBJ2-7
CDR3 protein: CASSFVGQRTTYEQYF
CDR3 DNA: TGTGCCAGCAGCTTCGTAGGACAGAGAACTACCTACGAGCAGTACTTC

V gene: TRBV7-2
D gene: NA
clone size: NA
J gene: TRBJ2-5
CDR3 protein: CASSLDGSGSETQYF
CDR3 DNA: TGTGCCAGCAGCTTAGATGGATCAGGGTCAGAGACCCAGTACTTC

V gene: TRBV7-7
D gene: TRBD2
clone size: NA
J gene: TRBJ2-1
CDR3 protein: CASSLGLERVNEQFF
CDR3 DNA: TGTGCTAGCAGCTTAGGACTAGAGAGGGTCAATGAGCAGTTCTTC

V gene: TRBV19
D gene: NA
clone size: NA
J gene: TRBJ1-1
CDR3 protein: CASIQPLNTEAFF
CDR3 DNA: TGTGCCAGTATACAGCCTTTGAACACTGAAGCTTTCTTT

V gene: TRBV7-2
D gene: NA
clone size: NA
J gene: TRBJ1-1
CDR3 protein: CASSLDAGREAFF
CDR3 DNA: TGTGCCAGCAGCTTAGATGCGGGGCGGGAAGCTTTCTTT

V gene: TRBV15
D gene: TRBD1
clone size: NA
J gene: TRBJ2-7
CDR3 protein: CATSRDVVGTGSYEQYF
CDR3 DNA: TGTGCCACCAGCAGAGATGTAGTTGGGACAGGGTCCTACGAGCAGTACTTC

V gene: TRBV12-3/TRBV12-4
D gene: NA
clone size: NA
J gene: TRBJ1-1
CDR3 protein: CASSWGGNTEAFF
CDR3 DNA: TGTGCCAGCAGTTGGGGGGGGAACACTGAAGCTTTCTTT

V gene: TRBV24-1
D gene: TRBD1
clone size: NA
J gene: TRBJ2-4
CDR3 protein: CATTTRQGYQNIQYF
CDR3 DNA: TGTGCCACCACCACAAGACAGGGTTATCAAAACATTCAGTACTTC